Detailed here is one T cell receptor beta chain. The specificity of this receptor is unknown. Within one base of it there is no much larger clone, and no base qualities were kept. Participants in the prospective study were enrolled through a virtual design, were aged roughly 18 to 100 years, and lived in approximately 24 United States geographic areas. In the prospective study, participants were assigned to cohorts based on the clinical history participants reported in a screening survey and a study questionnaire. Exposed participants were defined as having been in contact with someone with a PCR-confirmed or clinician-diagnosed COVID-19 case within 2 weeks of study entry. Each participant in the prospective study had whole blood, serum and a nasopharyngeal or oropharyngeal swab collected by mobile phlebotomists. Over a roughly two-month period, participants in the prospective study had the option of providing additional blood draws and questionnaires. Before DNA extraction, blood samples from the prospective study were shipped at room temperature or frozen.

This sample is drawn from a study of blood T cell repertoires in COVID-19 (dated by TCRdb to the early 2020s). About the full investigation: Collaborator samples came from the United States, Italy and Spain and covered acute and convalescent phases of COVID-19. The material from the prospective study consisted of cDNA or gDNA derived from T cells, B-cell-depleted T cells, or PBMCs. Deeply sampled blood TCRbeta repertoires from subjects exposed to, actively infected with, or recovered from COVID-19 were included in the dataset. The repertoires were made available in a free public database intended to serve as a resource for research on the immune response to SARS-CoV-2. The samples were drawn from two sources: the first 160 participants of the ongoing ImmuneRACE study, and some 1,300 subjects contributed by 6 global collaborators. Sample metadata almost always included a de-identified subject ID, COVID-19 status, age in years and sex. Where available, HLA class I and class II types were obtained from metadata supplied by the sample provider rather than from assay-based typing. Summary of the overall study and its limitations: The quantity of clinical and demographic metadata differed by source and by participant and was supplied without curation.

TCRbeta CDR3 regions were amplified from genomic DNA by means of the immunoSEQ Assay, a bias-controlled multiplex PCR. Turning to the authors' computational methods: Within the assay, amplification of reference gene primers was used to estimate how many nucleated cells each sample contained. To quantify the absolute abundance of each unique TCRbeta CDR3 rearrangement, sequence reads were collapsed and filtered. For each sample, productive Simpson clonality was calculated by taking the square root of Simpson's diversity index across productive rearrangements. The table comes from immuneACCESS by way of TCRdb, which keeps in-frame sequences with V and J called. Part of the clones is missing from these tables; in studies checked, under half for an unresolved V gene and the rest for unknown reasons. The V and J calls and clone size were taken over from that table, and D and trimming were inferred from the DNA. Within this sample are about 280,000 clones, with roughly 80% of them counted one time only. Together, the top ten hold less than 5.5% of the sample.

The germline V gene (reference sequence) sets CDR1 to SGHNT and CDR2 to YYREEE. The cysteine opens and the phenylalanine closes a CDR3 of 15 amino acids. Only the CDR3 region is kept as DNA, spanning 45 bases read in frame from base 1. Cut back by 0 bases and 5 bases, the V and J ends lie 14 bases apart. Specimen: PBMCs or T cells enriched from blood (not recorded which). This TCR came from a man aged 40-50 years who had been exposed to COVID-19. The chain is encoded by TRBV5-4 joined to TRBJ1-2, with the D gene not clear enough to name. In nucleotide form, the sequence is TGTGCCAGCAGCTTGGGAGGCTCATCGGAATATGGCTACACCTTC. Its translation is CASSLGGSSEYGYTF.